Listed here is a single T cell receptor beta chain. V was shortened by 0 bases and J by 7 bases, with 19 bases between the two germline ends. There are 17 residues in the CDR3. Looked up from germline, CDR1 is SGHAT and CDR2 is FQNNGV. In the original workflow: It was from reference gene primer amplification that nucleated cell counts were estimated. Sequencing was performed with immunoSEQ multiplex PCR; in TCRdb, only in-frame clones are kept and a portion is missing. The DNA gave D and trimming, while V, J and clone size come from that table. The table has about 180,000 clones, less than 85% seen once. This record belongs to a study of blood T cell repertoires in COVID-19. Study context: PBMCs, B-cell-depleted T cells, or T cells provided the cDNA or gDNA that made up the material.

The chain employs TRBV11-2 and TRBJ2-1; weak D call: TRBD2 (6 bases). Material: peripheral blood. The clonotype comes from a human donor in a cohort sampled during active COVID-19. In DNA, the CDR3 is TGTGCCAGCAGCTTAGATGTGATAGGAGGGGTTGGAAATGAGCAGTTCTTC. This codes for CASSLDVIGGVGNEQFF.